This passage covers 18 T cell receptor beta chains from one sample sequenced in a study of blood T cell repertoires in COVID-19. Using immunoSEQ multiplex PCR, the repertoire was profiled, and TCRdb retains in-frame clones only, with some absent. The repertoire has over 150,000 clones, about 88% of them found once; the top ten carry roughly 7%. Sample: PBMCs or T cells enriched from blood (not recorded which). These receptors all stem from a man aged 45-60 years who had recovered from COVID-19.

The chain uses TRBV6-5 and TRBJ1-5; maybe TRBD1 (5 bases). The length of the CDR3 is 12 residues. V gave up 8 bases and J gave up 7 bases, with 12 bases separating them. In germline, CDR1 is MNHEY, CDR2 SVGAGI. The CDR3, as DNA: TGTGCCAGCTCCGGGGGGGGACAGCCCCAGCATTTT. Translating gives CASSGGGQPQHF.

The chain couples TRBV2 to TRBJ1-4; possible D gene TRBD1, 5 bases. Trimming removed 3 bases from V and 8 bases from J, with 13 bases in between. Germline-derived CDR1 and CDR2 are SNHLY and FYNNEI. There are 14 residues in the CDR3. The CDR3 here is CASSDTGVGEKLFF. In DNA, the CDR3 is TGTGCCAGCAGTGACACGGGGGTTGGGGAAAAACTGTTTTTT.

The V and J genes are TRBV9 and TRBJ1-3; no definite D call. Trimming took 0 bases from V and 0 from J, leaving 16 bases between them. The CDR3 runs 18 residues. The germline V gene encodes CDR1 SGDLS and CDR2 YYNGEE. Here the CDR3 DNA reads TGTGCCAGCAGCGTAGGTTGGAGGACGGCCGACTCTGGAAACACCATATATTTT. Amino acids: CASSVGWRTADSGNTIYF. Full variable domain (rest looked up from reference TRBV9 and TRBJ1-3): DSGVTQTPKHLITATGQRVTLRCSPRSGDLSVYWYQQSLDQGLQFLIQYYNGEERAKGNILERFSAQQFPDLHSELNLSSLELGDSALYFCASSVGWRTADSGNTIYFGEGSWLTVV.

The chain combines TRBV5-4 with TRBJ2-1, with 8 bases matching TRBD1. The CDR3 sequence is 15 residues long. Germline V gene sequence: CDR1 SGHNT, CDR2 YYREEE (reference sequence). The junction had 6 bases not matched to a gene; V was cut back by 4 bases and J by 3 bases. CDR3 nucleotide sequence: TGTGCCAGCAGCCCGGGACAGGCCAGCTACAATGAGCAGTTCTTC. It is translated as CASSPGQASYNEQFF.

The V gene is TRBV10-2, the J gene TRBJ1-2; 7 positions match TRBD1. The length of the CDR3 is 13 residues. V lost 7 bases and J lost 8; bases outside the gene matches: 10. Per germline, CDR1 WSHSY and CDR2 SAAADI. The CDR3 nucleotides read TGCGCCAGCACAGGGGGAGCAACGGGAGGCTACACCTTC. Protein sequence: CASTGGATGGYTF.

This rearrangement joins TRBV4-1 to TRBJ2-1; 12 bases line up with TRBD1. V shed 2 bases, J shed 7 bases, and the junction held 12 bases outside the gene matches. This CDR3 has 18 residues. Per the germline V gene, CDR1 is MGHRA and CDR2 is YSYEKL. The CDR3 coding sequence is TGCGCCAGCAGCCAAAGTCCGGGACAGGGGGCGCGAGGGAATGAGCAGTTCTTC. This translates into CASSQSPGQGARGNEQFF.

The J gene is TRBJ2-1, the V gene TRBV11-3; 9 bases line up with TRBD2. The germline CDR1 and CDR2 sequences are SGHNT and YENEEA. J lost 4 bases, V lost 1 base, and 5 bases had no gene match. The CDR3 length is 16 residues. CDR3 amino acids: CASSLGTSVIYNEQFF. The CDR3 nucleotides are TGTGCCAGCAGCTTAGGGACTAGCGTTATTTACAATGAGCAGTTCTTC.

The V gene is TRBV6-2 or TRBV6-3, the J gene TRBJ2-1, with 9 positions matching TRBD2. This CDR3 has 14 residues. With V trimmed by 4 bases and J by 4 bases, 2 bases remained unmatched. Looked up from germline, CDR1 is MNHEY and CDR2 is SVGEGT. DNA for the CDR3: TGTGCCAGCAGTTCTAGCGGGGCGTACAATGAGCAGTTCTTC. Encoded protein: CASSSSGAYNEQFF.

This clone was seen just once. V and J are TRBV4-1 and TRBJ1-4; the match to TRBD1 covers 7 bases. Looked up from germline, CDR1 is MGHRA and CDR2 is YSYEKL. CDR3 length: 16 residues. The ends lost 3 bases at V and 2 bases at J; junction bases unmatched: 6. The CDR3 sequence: CASSQNDRVTNEKLFF. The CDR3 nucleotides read TGCGCCAGCAGCCAGAATGACAGGGTGACTAATGAAAAACTGTTTTTT.

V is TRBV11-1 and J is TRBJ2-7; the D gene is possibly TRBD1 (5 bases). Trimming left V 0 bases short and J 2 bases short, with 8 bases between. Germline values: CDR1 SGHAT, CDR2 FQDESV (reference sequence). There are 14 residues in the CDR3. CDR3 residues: CASSLAAGTYEQYF. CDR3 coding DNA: TGTGCCAGCAGCTTAGCTGCAGGGACCTACGAGCAGTACTTC.

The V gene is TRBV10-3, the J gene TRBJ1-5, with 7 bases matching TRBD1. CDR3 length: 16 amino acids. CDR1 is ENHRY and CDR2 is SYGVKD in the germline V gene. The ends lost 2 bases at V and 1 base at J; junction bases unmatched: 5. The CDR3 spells CAISEAAGGSNQPQHF. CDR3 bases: TGTGCCATCAGTGAGGCGGCAGGGGGAAGCAATCAGCCCCAGCATTTT.

CDR3 protein: CASSSRQDTGELFF. DNA for the CDR3: TGCGCCAGCAGCTCCCGGCAGGACACCGGGGAGCTGTTTTTT. J is TRBJ2-2 and V is TRBV5-1; D unclear. Trimming removed 3 bases at V and 3 bases at J, with 9 bases between. The CDR3 is 14 residues long. CDR1 SGHRS and CDR2 YFSETQ come from the germline V gene.

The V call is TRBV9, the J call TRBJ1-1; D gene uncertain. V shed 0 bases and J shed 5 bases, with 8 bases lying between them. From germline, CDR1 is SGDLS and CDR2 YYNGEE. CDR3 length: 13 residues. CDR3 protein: CASSVGWRTEAFF. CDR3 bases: TGTGCCAGCAGCGTAGGCTGGAGGACTGAAGCTTTCTTT.

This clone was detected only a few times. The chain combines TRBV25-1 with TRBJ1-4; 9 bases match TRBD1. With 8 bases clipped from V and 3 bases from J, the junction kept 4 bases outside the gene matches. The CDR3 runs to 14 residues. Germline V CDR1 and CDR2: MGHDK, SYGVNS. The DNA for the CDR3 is TGTGCCAGCGGCAGGACAGGGGCTAATGAAAAACTGTTTTTT. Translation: CASGRTGANEKLFF.

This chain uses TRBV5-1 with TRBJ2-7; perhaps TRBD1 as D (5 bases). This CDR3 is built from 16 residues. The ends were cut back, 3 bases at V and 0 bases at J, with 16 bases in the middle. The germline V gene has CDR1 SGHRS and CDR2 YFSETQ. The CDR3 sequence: CASSSRAVRASYEQYF. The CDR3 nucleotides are TGCGCCAGCAGCTCCAGAGCCGTCAGGGCCTCCTACGAGCAGTACTTC.

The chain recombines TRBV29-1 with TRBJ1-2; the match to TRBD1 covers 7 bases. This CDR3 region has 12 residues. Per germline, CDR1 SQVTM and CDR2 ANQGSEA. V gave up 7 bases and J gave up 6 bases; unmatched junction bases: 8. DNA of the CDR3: TGCAGCGGAGGACAGGTCGAGAATGGCTACACCTTC. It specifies CSGGQVENGYTF.

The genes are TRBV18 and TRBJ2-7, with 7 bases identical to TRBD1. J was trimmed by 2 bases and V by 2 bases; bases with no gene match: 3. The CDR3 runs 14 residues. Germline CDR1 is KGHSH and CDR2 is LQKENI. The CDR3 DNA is TGTGCCAGCTCACCAGATCAGGGGGCCTACGAGCAGTACTTC. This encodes CASSPDQGAYEQYF. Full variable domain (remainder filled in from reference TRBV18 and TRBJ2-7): NAGVMQNPRHLVRRRGQEARLRCSPMKGHSHVYWYRQLPEEGLKFMVYLQKENIIDESGMPKERFSAEFPKEGPSILRIQQVVRGDSAAYFCASSPDQGAYEQYFGPGTRLTVT.

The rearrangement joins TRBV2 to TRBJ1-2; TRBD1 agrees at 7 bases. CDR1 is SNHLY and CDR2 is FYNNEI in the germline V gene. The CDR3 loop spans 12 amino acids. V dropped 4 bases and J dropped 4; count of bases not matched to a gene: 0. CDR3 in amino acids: CASSAGGYGYTF. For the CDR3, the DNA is TGTGCCAGCAGTGCAGGGGGCTATGGCTACACCTTC.